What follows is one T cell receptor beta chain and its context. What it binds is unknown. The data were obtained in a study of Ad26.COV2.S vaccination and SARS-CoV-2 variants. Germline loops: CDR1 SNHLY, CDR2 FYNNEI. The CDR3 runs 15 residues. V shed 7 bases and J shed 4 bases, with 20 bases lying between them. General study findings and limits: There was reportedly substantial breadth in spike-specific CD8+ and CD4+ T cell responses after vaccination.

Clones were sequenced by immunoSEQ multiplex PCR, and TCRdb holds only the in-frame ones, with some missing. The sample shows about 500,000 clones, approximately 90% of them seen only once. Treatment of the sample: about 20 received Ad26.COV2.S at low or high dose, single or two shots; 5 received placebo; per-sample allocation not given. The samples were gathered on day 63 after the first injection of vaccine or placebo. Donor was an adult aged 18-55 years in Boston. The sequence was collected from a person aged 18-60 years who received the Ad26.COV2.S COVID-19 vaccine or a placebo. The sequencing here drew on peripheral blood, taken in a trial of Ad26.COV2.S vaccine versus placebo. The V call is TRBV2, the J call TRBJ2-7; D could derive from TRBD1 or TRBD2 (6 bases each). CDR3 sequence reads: CASTLDKGGTYEQYF. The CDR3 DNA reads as TGTGCCAGCACCCTCGACAAGGGGGGTACGTACGAGCAGTACTTC.